A selection of T cell receptor beta chains follows, all from one sample in a study of blood T cell repertoires in COVID-19. Profiling relied on immunoSEQ multiplex PCR, and the TCRdb table lists in-frame clones only, not all of them. The sample yields around 86,000 clones, more than 75% seen once. What was sequenced was peripheral blood. The receptors originated from a woman aged 80 or over with acute or convalescent COVID-19. Both conserved end residues are part of each CDR3. A D gene is named only where the DNA matches it firmly. Expanded clones get a size class; other rows say once, few or many, or leave the size out.

length,D,size,V,J,DNA,CDR3
12,.,.,TRBV11-2,TRBJ1-1,TGTGCCAGCAGCAACAGGGTACATGAAGCTTTCTTT,CASSNRVHEAFF
13,.,.,TRBV7-2,TRBJ1-5,TGTGCCAGCAGCCCCAGGGGCAATCAGCCCCAGCATTTT,CASSPRGNQPQHF
14,.,.,TRBV11-3,TRBJ2-2,TGTGCCAGCAGCTTAGAGGGGGGCACCGGGGAGCTGTTTTTT,CASSLEGGTGELFF
16,.,.,TRBV7-9,TRBJ2-1,TGTGCCAGCAGCTTAGCTCGTAGGGAGAGTTTCAATGAGCAGTTCTTC,CASSLARRESFNEQFF
14,.,few,TRBV7-2,TRBJ2-7,TGTGCCAGCAGCTTAATGGGGAGTAACGACGAGCAGTACTTC,CASSLMGSNDEQYF
17,TRBD2,.,TRBV24-1,TRBJ2-2,TGTGCCACCAGTGAATCCGGACTAGCGGGAGGTGCCGGGGAGCTGTTTTTT,CATSESGLAGGAGELFF
13,.,.,TRBV3-1/TRBV3-2,TRBJ1-3,TGTGCCAGCAGCCTGATCCCGGGTAACACCATATATTTT,CASSLIPGNTIYF
15,.,.,TRBV10-3,TRBJ2-7,TGTGCCATCAGTTTTTACCGGGACAACTCCTACGAGCAGTACTTC,CAISFYRDNSYEQYF
13,.,once,TRBV5-1,TRBJ2-7,TGCGCCAGCAGCTTGGAAGGGGGTTACGAGCAGTACTTC,CASSLEGGYEQYF
19,TRBD1,.,TRBV5-1,TRBJ2-2,TGCGCCAGCAGCTCCGAGGTAGGGACCGGGACAGGTCGTTTCGGGGAGCTGTTTTTT,CASSSEVGTGTGRFGELFF
18,.,.,TRBV27,TRBJ2-7,TGTGCCAGCAGTTCGAGGGGCCTTACAGGGAATGCTTTACGGGAGCAGTACTTC,CASSSRGLTGNALREQYF
15,TRBD1,.,TRBV19,TRBJ1-1,TGTGCCAGTAGTAAGATTTTTACAGGGGCCTCTGAAGCTTTCTTT,CASSKIFTGASEAFF
13,TRBD1,.,TRBV13,TRBJ1-1,TGTGCCAGCAGCACCCACAGGGGGACTGAAGCTTTCTTT,CASSTHRGTEAFF
16,.,.,TRBV3-1/TRBV3-2,TRBJ1-2,TGTGCCAGCAGCCCCGCCGGGAACATAGCTAACTATGGCTACACCTTC,CASSPAGNIANYGYTF
15,TRBD2,.,TRBV5-8,TRBJ2-1,TGTGCCAGCAGCTTTCAGGGAGGGGTCTACAATGAGCAGTTCTTC,CASSFQGGVYNEQFF
13,.,.,TRBV7-9,TRBJ2-7,TGTGCCAGCAGCCCAGCTGGAGGCTACGAGCAGTACTTC,CASSPAGGYEQYF
18,TRBD2,.,TRBV12-5,TRBJ2-5,TGTGCTAGTGGTTTGGTACTGCCGCTAGCGGGGTACCAAGAGACCCAGTACTTC,CASGLVLPLAGYQETQYF
14,TRBD1,.,TRBV10-3,TRBJ1-4,TGTGCCATCAGTGAGACGAGACAGGGAGAAAAACTGTTTTTT,CAISETRQGEKLFF
14,.,.,TRBV6-5,TRBJ1-1,TGTGCCAGCAGGCTACGACAGCAGAACACTGAAGCTTTCTTT,CASRLRQQNTEAFF
13,.,.,TRBV2,TRBJ2-7,TGTGCCAGCAGGCCGGACTTACAGAGAGAGCAGTACTTC,CASRPDLQREQYF
15,TRBD1,.,TRBV19,TRBJ1-1,TGTGCCAGTAGTGCTACCCGGGACAGGGGGGTTTTAGCTTTCTTT,CASSATRDRGVLAFF
14,.,once,TRBV29-1,TRBJ2-1,TGCAGCGTTGTAGGCGGTCACGACTACAATGAGCAGTTCTTC,CSVVGGHDYNEQFF
15,.,.,TRBV5-1,TRBJ2-2,TGCGCCAGCAGCTTGGCGACTCCGAACACCGGGGAGCTGTTTTTT,CASSLATPNTGELFF
14,.,.,TRBV18,TRBJ2-7,TGTGCCAGCTCACCATGGACTGATGCCTACGAGCAGTACTTC,CASSPWTDAYEQYF
14,.,.,TRBV18,TRBJ1-5,TGTGCCAGCTCACCACTCCAGGGCAATCAGCCCCAGCATTTT,CASSPLQGNQPQHF
13,.,.,TRBV7-9,TRBJ1-2,TGTGCCAGCAGCTCTCTACAGAACTATGGCTACACCTTC,CASSSLQNYGYTF
15,.,.,TRBV27,TRBJ1-2,TGTGCCAGCAGTTACGGGTTGACGGAGCGATATGGCTACACCTTC,CASSYGLTERYGYTF
14,.,.,TRBV2,TRBJ1-2,TGTGCCAGCAGTGAAGCGACAGGATCTTGGGGCTACACCTTC,CASSEATGSWGYTF
15,.,.,TRBV5-1,TRBJ1-2,TGCGCCAGCAGCTTCGACGACAGGAGAAACTATGGCTACACCTTC,CASSFDDRRNYGYTF
13,.,.,TRBV18,TRBJ1-2,TGTGCCAGCTCACCACCGCAGGACTATGGCTACACCTTC,CASSPPQDYGYTF
14,.,.,TRBV6-6,TRBJ1-2,TGTGCCAGCAGTTACTCGGCGGTGAACTATGGCTACACCTTC,CASSYSAVNYGYTF
16,TRBD2,few,TRBV7-9,TRBJ2-1,TGTGCCAGCAGCTCCCGGACTAGCGGGGCCAACAATGAGCAGTTCTTC,CASSSRTSGANNEQFF
14,TRBD1,.,TRBV27,TRBJ2-7,TGTGCCAGCAGTTTGGGACAGGGGGCTGGAGAGCAGTACTTC,CASSLGQGAGEQYF
15,.,.,TRBV15,TRBJ2-2,TGTGCCACCAGCAGAGATAGGGGGTCGGCCGGGGAGCTGTTTTTT,CATSRDRGSAGELFF
16,.,.,TRBV19,TRBJ1-2,TGTGCCAGTAGTATTGGCCTCTTAGCAGACCGGGATGGCTACACCTTC,CASSIGLLADRDGYTF
14,.,.,TRBV19,TRBJ2-7,TGTGCCAGTAGTATCAAGGGGTTTCTGGACGAGCAGTACTTC,CASSIKGFLDEQYF
14,.,.,TRBV5-1,TRBJ2-7,TGCGCCAGCAGCTTGGAACAGGGAACCTACGAGCAGTACTTC,CASSLEQGTYEQYF
11,.,.,TRBV24-1,TRBJ1-2,TGTGCCACCAGCCCCGCGGGTGGCTACACCTTC,CATSPAGGYTF
15,.,.,TRBV5-5,TRBJ1-2,TGTGCCAGCAGCATTCAGGCAGGGGATAACTATGGCTACACCTTC,CASSIQAGDNYGYTF
14,TRBD1,.,TRBV7-8,TRBJ1-6,TGTGCCAGCAGCTTACTCCAGGGGGATTCACCCCTCCACTTT,CASSLLQGDSPLHF
16,.,.,TRBV4-3,TRBJ2-3,TGCGCCAGCAGCCAAGAAGCTAGCCGGCCGAGGGATACGCAGTATTTT,CASSQEASRPRDTQYF
14,.,once,TRBV7-2,TRBJ2-7,TGTGCCAGCAGCTTAGTCCGGGACTCCTACGAGCAGTACTTC,CASSLVRDSYEQYF
14,.,.,TRBV10-3,TRBJ1-1,TGTGCCATCAGTGAGTCAGAGAAGAACACTGAAGCTTTCTTT,CAISESEKNTEAFF
14,.,.,TRBV2,TRBJ2-1,TGTGCCAGCAGTGAACTTCGTTCCTACAATGAGCAGTTCTTC,CASSELRSYNEQFF
18,TRBD2,.,TRBV5-4,TRBJ2-6,TGTGCCAGCAGCTTGGTGCGGGGGGGACTCTCTGGGGCCAACGTCCTGACTTTC,CASSLVRGGLSGANVLTF
18,.,.,TRBV7-6,TRBJ1-3,TGTGCCAGCAGCTTAGGGTTCCGACAGGCGAACTCTGGAAACACCATATATTTT,CASSLGFRQANSGNTIYF
13,.,.,TRBV29-1,TRBJ1-1,TGCAGCGTTTCATTCGCCGGGAACACTGAAGCTTTCTTT,CSVSFAGNTEAFF
14,.,.,TRBV11-3,TRBJ2-3,TGTGCCAGCAGTTCAGGACTTAACACAGATACGCAGTATTTT,CASSSGLNTDTQYF
15,TRBD1,.,TRBV9,TRBJ2-7,TGTGCCAGCAGCGGAGCGGACAGGGGTTACCACGAGCAGTACTTC,CASSGADRGYHEQYF
14,TRBD1,.,TRBV7-9,TRBJ1-2,TGTGCCAGCAGCTTAGGGAGACAGGGAGGTGGCTACACCTTC,CASSLGRQGGGYTF